Reported below is one TCR beta chain. This clonotype was seen at least ten times. Its antigen remains undetermined. Base qualities are not recorded, but no much larger clone differs from it by a single base. The donors were 40 or so Caucasian individuals from Russia, aged roughly 6 to 100 years, who were systemically healthy. Roughly 11 milliliters of peripheral blood were drawn from each donor into EDTA-treated Vacutainer tubes. Ficoll-Paque density-gradient centrifugation was used to isolate PBMCs, with at least 6.5 million obtained per sample. Total RNA was extracted from PBMCs with Trizol reagent, with at least 5.5 micrograms obtained per sample. Naive CD45RAhigh/CD27high T cell percentages were measured by flow cytometry on a PBMC aliquot from every donor. These data come from a study of blood T cells in healthy people across ages (dated by TCRdb to the mid-2010s). Regarding the study in general: In model experiments, template switching captured roughly one uniquely barcoded TCR beta cDNA molecule for every two T cells. The study measured age-related changes in TCR beta repertoire diversity using deep sequencing normalized with unique cDNA molecular identifiers. Donors were grouped into four age groups: young (average 16 years), middle-aged (less than 40), aged (62) and long-lived (less than 85). To avoid experimental bias, donors of different ages were spread randomly across the sequencing lanes. Using the same blood draw, the study looked at two additional independent replicas of 1 million unique cDNA reads for two donors, one aged 18 to 30 and the other aged 80 or older. On the study overall, not on this receptor specifically: Compared with the aged group, the long-lived group had more naive CD4+ T cells, fewer expanded clones and increased TCR diversity, a pattern suggesting age selection. Because the CMV infection status of the donors was unknown, age-related changes in expanded clonotypes may potentially have been confounded. Observed TCR beta diversity per million T cells fell roughly linearly with age, and a significant reduction was already apparent by age around 40. Total diversity estimates from one million sequenced T cells were considered lower bounds and underestimates. Conclusive comparison of naive and antigen-experienced compartments was prevented by the profiling of bulk unsorted PBMCs. Observed TCR beta diversity correlated strongly with the percentage of naive T cells measured by flow cytometry.

The library was generated by 5' RACE. The instrument given in TCRdb is Illumina HiSeq 2500. A second roughly 7 to 11 cycle PCR used a sample-barcoded 5' primer and a J-beta primer mix. A template-switch 5' adaptor carrying 12 random nucleotides introduced a unique molecular identifier onto each TCR beta cDNA molecule. Each sample yielded at least 2.5 million CDR3-containing paired-end reads. First-strand cDNA was synthesized from all RNA with the Mint cDNA synthesis kit, primed by a TRBC-specific oligonucleotide. Following uracil-DNA glycosylase treatment, a first 18-cycle PCR with universal primers M1SS and BC2_uni_R was performed on all cDNA. The study's processing was this. For normalization, 1 million high-quality reads were randomly selected from each sample, with every read carrying a distinct molecular identifier. Reads with shared molecular identifiers were discarded instead of being binned into consensus sequences. MiTCR, run with a Q25 quality threshold and the strictest error-elimination algorithm, handled CDR3 identification, clonotype clustering and error correction. A nonparametric unseen species model with Euler transformation was used to estimate a lower bound on total TCR beta diversity. TCRdb itself trimmed the public reads at Q25 with fastp, ran MiXCR and retained productive beta chains. Entries are consolidated by CDR3 protein sequence, retaining the most common genes and DNA. These V and J calls rely on TCRdb rather than the paper's analysis. Within this sample are over 500,000 distinct CDR3 sequences, with around 52% of them counted one time only. Of the sample, roughly 13% is held by the ten largest clones.

The source material was blood. The sequence was collected from a woman older than 75 in good health.

The CDR3 loop reads CASSSLSQGAVEQFF. Read as DNA, the sequence is TGTGCCAGCAGTTCCTTATCCCAGGGAGCCGTTGAGCAGTTCTTC. The V and J genes are TRBV7-2 and TRBJ2-1; the D region may be TRBD1 or TRBD2, each matching 5 bases equally. Including cysteine and phenylalanine, the CDR3 has 15 amino acids. Only CDR3 DNA remains: 45 bases, in frame from the first base. V is clipped by 6 bases and J by 9 bases, and the sequence between their germline boundaries is 21 bases long. Based on the germline V gene, the CDR1 and CDR2 sequences are SGHTA and FQGNSA.